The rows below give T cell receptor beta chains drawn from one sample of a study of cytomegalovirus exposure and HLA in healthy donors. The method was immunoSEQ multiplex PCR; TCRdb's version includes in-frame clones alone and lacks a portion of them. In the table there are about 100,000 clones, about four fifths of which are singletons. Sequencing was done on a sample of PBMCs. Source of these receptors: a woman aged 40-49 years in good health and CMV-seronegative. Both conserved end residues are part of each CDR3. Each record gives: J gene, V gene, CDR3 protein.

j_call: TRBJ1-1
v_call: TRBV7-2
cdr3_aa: CASRSGSTEAFF

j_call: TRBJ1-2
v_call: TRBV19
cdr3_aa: CASSPSTGANYGYTF

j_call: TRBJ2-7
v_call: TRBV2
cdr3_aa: CASSEIQGVYEQYF

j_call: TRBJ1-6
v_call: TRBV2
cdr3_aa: CASIRDRGSNSPLHF

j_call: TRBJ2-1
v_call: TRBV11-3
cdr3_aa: CASSLRGSSSYNEQFF

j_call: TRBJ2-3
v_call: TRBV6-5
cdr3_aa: CASSHTTGDTQYF

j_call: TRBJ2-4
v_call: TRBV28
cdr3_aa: CASSLGTISKNIQYF

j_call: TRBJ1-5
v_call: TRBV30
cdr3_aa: CAADRDRASDSNQPQHF

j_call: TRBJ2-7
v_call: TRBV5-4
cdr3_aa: CASSLEWGAYEQYF

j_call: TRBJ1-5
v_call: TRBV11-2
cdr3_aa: CASSSTGGYPQHF

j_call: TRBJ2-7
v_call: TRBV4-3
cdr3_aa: CASSQVGQGSYEQYF

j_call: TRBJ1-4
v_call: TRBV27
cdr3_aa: CASSIPGSNEKLFF

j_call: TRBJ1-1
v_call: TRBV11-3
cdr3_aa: CASSLMSSREGNTEAFF

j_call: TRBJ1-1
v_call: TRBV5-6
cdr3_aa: CASSLVGFQGDTEAFF

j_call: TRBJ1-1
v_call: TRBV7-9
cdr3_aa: CASSATGNTEAFF

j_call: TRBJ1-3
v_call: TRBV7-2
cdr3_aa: CASSPRQSSGNTIYF

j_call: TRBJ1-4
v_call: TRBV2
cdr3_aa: CASSVGIRGTNEKLFF

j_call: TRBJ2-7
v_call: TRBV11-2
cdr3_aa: CASSRVYEQYF

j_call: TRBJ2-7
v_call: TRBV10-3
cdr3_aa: CAISEEGAYEQYF

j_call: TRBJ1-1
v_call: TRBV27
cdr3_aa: CASSLSRQNLEAFF

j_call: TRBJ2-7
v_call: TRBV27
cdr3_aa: CASSREGQGDSYEQYF

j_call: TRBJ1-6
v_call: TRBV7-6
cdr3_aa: CASSLDRASSPLHF

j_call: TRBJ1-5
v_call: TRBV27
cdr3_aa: CASRGTDPSNQPQHF

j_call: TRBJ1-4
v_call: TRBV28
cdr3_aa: CASSDTQKNEKLFF

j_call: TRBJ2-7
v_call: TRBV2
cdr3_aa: CASSELNRGEQYF

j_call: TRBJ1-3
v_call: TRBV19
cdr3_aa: CASSIDPGTGTGNTIYF

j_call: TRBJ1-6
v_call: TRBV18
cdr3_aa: CASSPQGADSPLHF

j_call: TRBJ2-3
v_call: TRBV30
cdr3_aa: CAWIVGRGKDTQYF

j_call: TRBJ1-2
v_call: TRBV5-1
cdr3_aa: CASSLEGANYGYTF

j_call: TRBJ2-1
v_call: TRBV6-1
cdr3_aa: CASSDEGTRSRFF

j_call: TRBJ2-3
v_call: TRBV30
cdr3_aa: CAWRIREVYTDTQYF

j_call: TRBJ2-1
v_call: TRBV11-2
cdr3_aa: CASSRLAGEYNEQFF

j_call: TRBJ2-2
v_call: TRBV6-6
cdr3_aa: CASNLLAHTGELFF

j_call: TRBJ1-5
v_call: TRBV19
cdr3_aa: CASNPDRGANQPQHF

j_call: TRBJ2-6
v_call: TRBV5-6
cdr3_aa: CASRYTGSGANVLTF

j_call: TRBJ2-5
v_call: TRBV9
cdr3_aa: CASSAQDRGLETQYF

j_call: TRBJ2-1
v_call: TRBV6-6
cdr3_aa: CASSYPDITYNEQFF

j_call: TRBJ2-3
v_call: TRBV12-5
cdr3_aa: CASGYGTAEGDTQYF

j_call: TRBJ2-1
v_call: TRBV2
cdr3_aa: CASSAELNEQFF

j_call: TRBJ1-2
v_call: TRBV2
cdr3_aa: CASSKDRGRFGYTF

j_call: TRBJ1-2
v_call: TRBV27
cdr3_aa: CASRPGQGKVHGYTF

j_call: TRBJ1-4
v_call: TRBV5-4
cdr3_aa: CASSSTLDRGREKLFF

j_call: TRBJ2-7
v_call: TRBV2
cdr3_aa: CASSSGGTGVFYEQYF

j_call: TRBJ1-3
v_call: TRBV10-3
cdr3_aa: CASDNSGNTIYF

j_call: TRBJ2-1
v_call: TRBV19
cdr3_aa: CASSRQGKTYNEQFF

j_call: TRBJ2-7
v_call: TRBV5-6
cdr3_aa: CASSFQGATYEQYF